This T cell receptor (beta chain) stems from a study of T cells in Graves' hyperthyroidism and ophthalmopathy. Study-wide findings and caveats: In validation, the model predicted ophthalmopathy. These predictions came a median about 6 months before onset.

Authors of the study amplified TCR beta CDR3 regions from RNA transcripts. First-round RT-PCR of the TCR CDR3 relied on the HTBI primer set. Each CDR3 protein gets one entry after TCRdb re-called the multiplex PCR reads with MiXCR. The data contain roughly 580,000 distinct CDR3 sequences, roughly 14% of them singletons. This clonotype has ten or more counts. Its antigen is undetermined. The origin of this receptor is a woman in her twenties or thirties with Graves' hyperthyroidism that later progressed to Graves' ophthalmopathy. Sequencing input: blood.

CDR3 DNA sequence: TGTGCCAGCAGTCCACACAGGGCGGGCGGCTACACCTTC. This sequence encodes CASSPHRAGGYTF. The rearrangement joins TRBV27 to TRBJ1-2, with D possibly being TRBD1 (6 bases). CDR1 is MNHEY and CDR2 is SMNVEV in the germline V gene (reference sequence). V shed 5 bases and J shed 8 bases, with 15 bases lying between them. The CDR3 has 13 amino acids.